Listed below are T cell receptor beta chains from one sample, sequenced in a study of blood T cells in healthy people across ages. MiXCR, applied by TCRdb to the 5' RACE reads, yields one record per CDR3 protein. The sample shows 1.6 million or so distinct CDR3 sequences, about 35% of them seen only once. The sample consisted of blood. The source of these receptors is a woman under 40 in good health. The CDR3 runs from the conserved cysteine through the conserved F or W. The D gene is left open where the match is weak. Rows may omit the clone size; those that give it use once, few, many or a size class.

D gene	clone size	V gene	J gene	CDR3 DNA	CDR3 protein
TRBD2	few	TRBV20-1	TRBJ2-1	TGCAGTGCTAGGGATTTAACTAGCGGGGGCCCCCTCAGCTCCTACAATGAGCAGTTCTTC	CSARDLTSGGPLSSYNEQFF
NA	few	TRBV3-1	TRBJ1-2	TGTGCCAGCAGCCTTCAGGGGAGCACCTCAAGTGGCTACACCTTC	CASSLQGSTSSGYTF
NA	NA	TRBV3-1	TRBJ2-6	TGTGCCAGCAGCCAAGTCTTCCGGGACAAAACTCCCCCTGGGGCCAACGTCCTGACTTTC	CASSQVFRDKTPPGANVLTF
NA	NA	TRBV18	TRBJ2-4	TGTGCCAGCTCACACCCAGGGGACGGCAAAAACATTCAGTACTTC	CASSHPGDGKNIQYF
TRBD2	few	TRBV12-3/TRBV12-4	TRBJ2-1	TGTGCCAGCAGTACTCTGCCGGGACTAGCGGGTTCCTACAATGAGCAGTTCTTC	CASSTLPGLAGSYNEQFF
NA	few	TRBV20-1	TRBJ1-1	TGCAGTGCTAGAGGCCGACAGAGGAACACTGAAGCTTTCTTT	CSARGRQRNTEAFF
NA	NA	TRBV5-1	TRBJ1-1	TGCGCCAGCAGCTTGTGGGGAGACCACACTGAAGCTTTCTTT	CASSLWGDHTEAFF
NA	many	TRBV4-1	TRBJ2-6	TGCGCCAGCAGCCAAGATGTGGACTCTGGGGCCAACGTCCTGACTTTC	CASSQDVDSGANVLTF
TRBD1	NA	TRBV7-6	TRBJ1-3	TGTGCCAGCAGCTTAGGCAGGGGGCGAAACACCATATATTTT	CASSLGRGRNTIYF
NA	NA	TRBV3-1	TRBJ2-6	TGTGCCAGCTCCCCGGTCGAGGGGGGGTTTGGGGCCAACGTCCTGACTTTC	CASSPVEGGFGANVLTF
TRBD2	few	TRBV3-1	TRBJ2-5	TGTGCCAGCAGCCAAGTCCTGGCTAGCGGGGGGCGGAGTGAGACCCAGTACTTC	CASSQVLASGGRSETQYF
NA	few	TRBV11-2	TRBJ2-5	TGTGCCAGCAGCTTAGCCTTTCCGGGGGCTGGCGGCCAAGAGACCCAGTACTTC	CASSLAFPGAGGQETQYF
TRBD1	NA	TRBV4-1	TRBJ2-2	TGCGCCAGCAGCCGGGACAGTTCGAACACCGGGGAGCTGTTTTTT	CASSRDSSNTGELFF
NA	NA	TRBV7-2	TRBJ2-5	TGTGCCAGCAGCTTAAAAGGGGGGGGACCACAAGAGACCCAGTACTTC	CASSLKGGGPQETQYF
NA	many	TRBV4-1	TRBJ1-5	TGCGCCAGCAGCCAAGAAAGGGCTCAGCCCCAGCATTTT	CASSQERAQPQHF
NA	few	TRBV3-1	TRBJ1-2	TGTGCCAGCAGCCGCACGGGACTCGTCTATGGCTACACCTTC	CASSRTGLVYGYTF
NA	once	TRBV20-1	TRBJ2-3	TGCAGTGCTAGACATACAGAATTTAGCACAGATACGCAGTATTTT	CSARHTEFSTDTQYF
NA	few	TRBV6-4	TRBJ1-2	TGTGCCAGCAGTGACCCTCCCAGGGGACGTCCGTATGACTACACCTTC	CASSDPPRGRPYDYTF